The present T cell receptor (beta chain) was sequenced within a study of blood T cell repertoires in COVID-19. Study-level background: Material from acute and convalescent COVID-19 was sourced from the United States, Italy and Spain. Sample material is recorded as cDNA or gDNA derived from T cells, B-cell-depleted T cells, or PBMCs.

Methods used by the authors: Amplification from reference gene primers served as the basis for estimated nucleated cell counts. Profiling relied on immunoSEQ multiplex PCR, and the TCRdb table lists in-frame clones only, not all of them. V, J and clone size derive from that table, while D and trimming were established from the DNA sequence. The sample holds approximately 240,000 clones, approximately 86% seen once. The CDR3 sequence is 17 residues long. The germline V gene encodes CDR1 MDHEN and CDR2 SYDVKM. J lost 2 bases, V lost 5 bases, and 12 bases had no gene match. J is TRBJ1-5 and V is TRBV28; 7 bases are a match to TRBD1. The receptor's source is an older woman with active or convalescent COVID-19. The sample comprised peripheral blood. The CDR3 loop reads CASSPLLTGRGNQPQHF. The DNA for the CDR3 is TGTGCCAGCAGTCCCCTCCTGACAGGGCGAGGCAATCAGCCCCAGCATTTT.